Listed here are 5 T cell receptor beta chains from one sample, sequenced in a study of shared clonotypes between healthy human individuals. The protocol was immunoSEQ multiplex PCR, while the TCRdb copy is restricted to in-frame clones and leaves out a portion. This table has over 1.5 million clones, 95% to 99% appearing once. Source material: naive CD4+ T cells sorted from blood. Documented subset: CD45RA+ positively selected. The receptor source for this set is a man aged 25-45 years in good health.

V usage is TRBV6-4 and J usage is TRBJ2-3; 10 bases align to TRBD2. V dropped 5 bases and J dropped 0; count of bases not matched to a gene: 2. Germline CDR1 MRHNA, CDR2 SNTAGT. This CDR3 region has 15 residues. The CDR3 region has the DNA TGTGCCAGCAGTCTTAGCGGGAGGAGCACAGATACGCAGTATTTT. Its translation: CASSLSGRSTDTQYF.

The chain has TRBV27 and TRBJ2-5; D is unresolved. V lost 2 bases and J lost 6, with 13 bases in between. The CDR3 totals 14 residues. In germline, CDR1 is MNHEY, CDR2 SMNVEV (reference sequence). The CDR3 bases are TGTGCCAGCAGTTTAGGGCTAGTACAACAGACCCAGTACTTC. The encoded protein is CASSLGLVQQTQYF.

The genes are TRBV12-2 and TRBJ1-5. TRBV12-2 counts as a pseudogene. The CDR3 runs 18 residues. Here the CDR3 reads CASRLICCQGLVNQPQHF. Written as DNA, the CDR3 is TGTGCAAGTCGCTTAATATGCTGCCAGGGACTCGTTAATCAGCCCCAGCATTTT.

The rearrangement joins TRBV29-1 to TRBJ1-1; D uncertain. The germline V and J ends were trimmed by 7 bases and 1 base, with 13 bases remaining between them. This CDR3 is built from 13 residues. CDR1 is SQVTM and CDR2 is ANQGSEA in the germline V gene. CDR3 loop: CSGQEDGNTEAFF. CDR3 bases: TGCAGCGGTCAAGAGGACGGGAACACTGAAGCTTTCTTT.

This chain joins TRBV6-5 and TRBJ2-7; TRBD2 matches at 8 bases. The CDR3 runs to 16 residues. Trimming took 2 bases from V and 2 from J; bases not matched to a gene: 8. In germline, CDR1 is MNHEY, CDR2 SVGAGI. DNA for the CDR3: TGTGCCAGCAGTTACCGGGGGGGCGGGTGGCCCTACGAGCAGTACTTC. It is translated as CASSYRGGGWPYEQYF.